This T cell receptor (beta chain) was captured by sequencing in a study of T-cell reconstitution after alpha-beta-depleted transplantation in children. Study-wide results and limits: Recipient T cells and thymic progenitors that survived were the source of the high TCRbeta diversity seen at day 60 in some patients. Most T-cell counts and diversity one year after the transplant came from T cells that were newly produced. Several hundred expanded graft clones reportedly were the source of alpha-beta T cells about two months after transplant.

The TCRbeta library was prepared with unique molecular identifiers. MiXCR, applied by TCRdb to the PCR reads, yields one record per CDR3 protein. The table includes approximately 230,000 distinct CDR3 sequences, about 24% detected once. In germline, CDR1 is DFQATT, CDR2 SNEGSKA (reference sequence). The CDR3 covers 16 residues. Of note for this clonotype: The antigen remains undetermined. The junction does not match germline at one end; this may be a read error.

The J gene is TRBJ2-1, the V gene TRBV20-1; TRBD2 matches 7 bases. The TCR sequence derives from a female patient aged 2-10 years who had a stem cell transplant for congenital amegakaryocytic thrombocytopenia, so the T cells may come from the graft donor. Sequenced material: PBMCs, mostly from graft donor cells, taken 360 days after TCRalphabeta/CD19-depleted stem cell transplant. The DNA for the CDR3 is TGCTGTGCTAGATCCGCGAGCGGGGTACTCTACAATGAGCAGTTCTTC. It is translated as CCARSASGVLYNEQFF.